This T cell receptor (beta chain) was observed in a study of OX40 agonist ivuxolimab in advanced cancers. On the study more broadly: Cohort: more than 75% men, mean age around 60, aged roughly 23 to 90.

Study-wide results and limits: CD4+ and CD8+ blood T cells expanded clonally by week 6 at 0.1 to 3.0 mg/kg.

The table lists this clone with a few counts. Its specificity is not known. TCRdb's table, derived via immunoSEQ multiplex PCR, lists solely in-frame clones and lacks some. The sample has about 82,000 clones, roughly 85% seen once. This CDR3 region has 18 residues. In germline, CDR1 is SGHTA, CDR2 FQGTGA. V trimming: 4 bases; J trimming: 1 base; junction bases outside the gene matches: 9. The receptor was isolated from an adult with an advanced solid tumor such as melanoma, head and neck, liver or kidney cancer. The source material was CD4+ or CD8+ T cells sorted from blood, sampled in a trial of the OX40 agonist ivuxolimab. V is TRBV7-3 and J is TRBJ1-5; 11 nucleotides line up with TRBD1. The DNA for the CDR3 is TGTGCCAGCAGCTCGGACAGGGGGCAATGTTTCAGCAATCAGCCCCAGCATTTT. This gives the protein CASSSDRGQCFSNQPQHF.